This paragraph reports one T cell receptor (beta chain). The data belong to a study of control samples from healthy donors and cancer patients. The data were produced by immunoSEQ multiplex PCR, yet TCRdb's version contains in-frame clones alone and is incomplete. The sample holds roughly 150,000 clones; almost 90% are singletons and the top ten take more than 1.5%. This TCR was sampled from a man between 18 and 29 years old in good health. Sequencing was done on a sample of blood.

The CDR3 nucleotides read TGTGCCAGCAGCCCCAGGACAGGGCATGGAAACACCATATATTTT. The encoded protein is CASSPRTGHGNTIYF. The V and J genes are TRBV9 and TRBJ1-3; TRBD1 aligns across 8 bases. CDR1 is SGDLS and CDR2 is YYNGEE in the germline V gene. The CDR3 consists of 15 residues. V was clipped by 4 bases and J by 3 bases; unmatched bases: 6.